A single sample is the source of the 11 T cell receptor beta chains below, sequenced in a study of blood T cell repertoires in COVID-19 (dated by TCRdb to 2020 to 2021). Library generation was performed with the immunoSEQ multiplex PCR assay. Entries here come from immuneACCESS through TCRdb and include only in-frame sequences with V and J called. Some clones fail to appear in such tables; in the studies checked, an unresolved V gene covers under half of the shortfall, and the cause of the remainder is unknown. The sample has 130,000 or so clones on record, around 81% of them singletons. 1.6% of the sample goes to the ten largest clones. The sequencing input was peripheral blood. These receptors originate from a human donor in a cohort sampled during active COVID-19.

This clone was counted only a few times. This chain uses TRBV7-9 with TRBJ2-5; D uncertain. With 4 bases removed from V and 1 base from J, the gap between germline ends came to 10 bases. CDR1 is SEHNR, CDR2 FQNEAQ, per germline (reference sequence). This CDR3 region has 14 residues. Here the CDR3 DNA reads TGTGCCAGCAGCTCTGCGCGGAGCCAAGAGACCCAGTACTTC. Residues: CASSSARSQETQYF. Filled out from reference TRBV7-9 and TRBJ2-5, the complete variable domain reads DTGVSQNPRHKITKRGQNVTFRCDPISEHNRLYWYRQTLGQGPEFLTYFQNEAQLEKSRLLSDRFSAERPKGSFSTLEIQRTEQGDSAMYLCASSSARSQETQYFGPGTRLLVL.

The genes are TRBV7-9 and TRBJ1-4, with D unresolved. V was clipped by 4 bases and J by 4 bases, with 4 bases between them. CDR3 length: 12 amino acids. In germline, CDR1 is SEHNR, CDR2 FQNEAQ (reference sequence). CDR3 amino acids: CASSSNNEKLFF. The CDR3 DNA sequence: TGTGCCAGCAGCTCAAATAATGAAAAACTGTTTTTT. Together with reference TRBV7-9 and TRBJ1-4, the CDR3 gives the full variable domain: DTGVSQNPRHKITKRGQNVTFRCDPISEHNRLYWYRQTLGQGPEFLTYFQNEAQLEKSRLLSDRFSAERPKGSFSTLEIQRTEQGDSAMYLCASSSNNEKLFFGSGTQLSVL.

The J gene is TRBJ2-1, the V gene TRBV9; a weak D match, TRBD1 (6 bases). Trimming pared 3 bases from V and 9 bases from J, leaving 22 bases between. Germline values: CDR1 SGDLS, CDR2 YYNGEE. The CDR3 consists of 16 residues. The chain's CDR3 is CASSASGTLLVGEQFF. CDR3 DNA sequence: TGTGCCAGCAGCGCGTCCGGGACACTTCTAGTGGGTGAGCAGTTCTTC.

The V and J genes are TRBV5-6 and TRBJ1-3, with D perhaps TRBD1 (5 bases). Trimming took off 2 bases at V and 0 bases at J, with 9 bases between the two ends. The CDR3 has 15 residues. CDR1 is SGHDT and CDR2 is YYEEEE in the germline V gene. CDR3: CASSFRDSSGNTIYF. CDR3 bases: TGTGCCAGCAGCTTCCGAGACAGCTCTGGAAACACCATATATTTT.

This CDR3 is CASSLGNRREQYF. CDR3 sequence (DNA): TGTGCCAGCAGCTTAGGGAACAGACGGGAGCAGTACTTC. The rearrangement joins TRBV11-2 to TRBJ2-7; D gene uncertain. CDR3 size: 13 residues. Germline loops: CDR1 SGHAT, CDR2 FQNNGV. Deletions cut 1 base from V and 7 bases from J, with 11 bases between.

This sequence joins TRBV7-2 and TRBJ2-5; 7 bases are shared with TRBD2. The CDR3 is made up of 15 amino acids. Germline loops: CDR1 SGHTA, CDR2 FQGNSA. Trimming removed 5 bases from V and 1 base from J; junction bases left unmatched: 7. The CDR3 nucleotides are TGTGCCAGCAGCCCTATTGGGACTATCCAAGAGACCCAGTACTTC. Protein product: CASSPIGTIQETQYF.

In this sample, this clone turned up a few times. The CDR3 DNA follows: TGTGCCAGCAGTTACGACGGGGGTCAGCCCCAGCATTTT. It is translated as CASSYDGGQPQHF. V usage is TRBV6-2 or TRBV6-3 and J usage is TRBJ1-5; D is possibly TRBD1 (5 bases). V was clipped by 2 bases and J by 6 bases, with 8 bases between them. Per germline, CDR1 MNHEY and CDR2 SVGEGT. The CDR3 runs 13 residues.

The gene calls are TRBV7-9 and TRBJ1-3; TRBD1 is a possible D gene (5 bases). V lost 0 bases and J 0 bases, leaving 18 bases between the germline ends. This CDR3 is built from 19 residues. Germline V lookup: CDR1 SEHNR, CDR2 FQNEAQ (reference sequence). CDR3 DNA: TGTGCCAGCAGCTTAGCGTCTCTGGGTAACAGGATCTCTGGAAACACCATATATTTT. It encodes CASSLASLGNRISGNTIYF. The whole variable domain, remainder taken from reference TRBV7-9 and TRBJ1-3, is DTGVSQNPRHKITKRGQNVTFRCDPISEHNRLYWYRQTLGQGPEFLTYFQNEAQLEKSRLLSDRFSAERPKGSFSTLEIQRTEQGDSAMYLCASSLASLGNRISGNTIYFGEGSWLTVV.

The chain links TRBV2 to TRBJ1-4; 7 bases line up with TRBD1. J lost 5 bases, V lost 10 bases, and 13 bases had no gene match. CDR1 SNHLY and CDR2 FYNNEI come from the germline V gene. This CDR3 comprises 15 residues. CDR3 coding DNA: TGTGCCAAAGGTTATCGAGGGACAGCAAATGAAAAACTGTTTTTT. Its protein product is CAKGYRGTANEKLFF. Variable domain in full (rest from reference TRBV2 and TRBJ1-4): EPEVTQTPSHQVTQMGQEVILRCVPISNHLYFYWYRQILGQKVEFLVSFYNNEISEKSEIFDDQFSVERPDGSNFTLKIRSTKLEDSAMYFCAKGYRGTANEKLFFGSGTQLSVL.

The chain couples TRBV7-2 to TRBJ2-1, with 14 bases aligning to TRBD2. Trimming removed 4 bases from V and 6 bases from J; junction bases left unmatched: 5. The CDR3 is 16 amino acids. CDR1 SGHTA and CDR2 FQGNSA come from the germline V gene. This chain's CDR3 is CASSSPGLAGANEQFF. In DNA form, the CDR3 reads TGTGCCAGCAGCTCCCCGGGACTAGCGGGGGCCAATGAGCAGTTCTTC.

This clone was observed at least ten times. The chain has TRBV28 and TRBJ2-7; D is perhaps TRBD2 (5 bases). CDR1 is MDHEN and CDR2 is SYDVKM in the germline V gene. The CDR3 contains 16 residues. Trimming stripped 5 bases from V and 6 bases from J, with 23 bases between. As DNA, the CDR3 is TGTGCCAGCAGTACCTTTGATCTCCCACTACGGGGCGAGCAGTACTTC. Translation: CASSTFDLPLRGEQYF.